These 25 T cell receptor beta chains were sequenced from one sample in a study of cytomegalovirus exposure and HLA in healthy donors. Only in-frame clones appear in the TCRdb table, and some are missing; sequencing was by immunoSEQ multiplex PCR. The sample has 100,000 to 120,000 clones; 70% to 90% are singletons. What was sequenced was PBMCs. These receptors all stem from a woman aged 18-29 years in good health and CMV-seropositive.

In DNA form, the CDR3 reads TGCGCCAGCAGCTCTTCACCGACAGGGGGCAATCAGCCCCAGCATTTT. Protein product: CASSSSPTGGNQPQHF. V gene TRBV5-1 combines with J gene TRBJ1-5, with 8 bases that match TRBD1. Trimming at V came to 3 bases and at J to 2 bases, leaving 7 bases not matched to a gene. The germline CDR1 and CDR2 sequences are SGHRS and YFSETQ. The length of the CDR3 is 16 residues. Complete variable domain (other parts from reference TRBV5-1 and TRBJ1-5): KAGVTQTPRYLIKTRGQQVTLSCSPISGHRSVSWYQQTPGQGLQFLFEYFSETQRNKGNFPGRFSGRQFSNSRSEMNVSTLELGDSALYLCASSSSPTGGNQPQHFGDGTRLSIL.

This clone appeared a few times. The chain links TRBV28 to TRBJ1-2; D possibly corresponds to TRBD1 (6 bases). Germline CDR1 MDHEN, CDR2 SYDVKM. The CDR3 sequence is 14 residues long. V shed 5 bases and J shed 4 bases, with 14 bases lying between them. In DNA form, the CDR3 reads TGTGCCAGCAGTGAGACAGGCTCCCTCTATGGCTACACCTTC. This codes for CASSETGSLYGYTF.

The CDR3 sequence is CASGGQGAGEEQYF. CDR3 bases: TGCGCCAGCGGTGGTCAGGGGGCAGGAGAAGAGCAGTACTTC. This rearrangement joins TRBV5-1 to TRBJ2-7; 8 bases align to TRBD1. CDR3 size: 14 residues. Germline values: CDR1 SGHRS, CDR2 YFSETQ. The V segment lost 7 bases and the J segment 7 bases; nucleotides outside the gene matches: 13.

This clone was picked up a small number of times. This chain joins TRBV7-2 and TRBJ2-1; 9 bases are shared with TRBD2. Germline V lookup: CDR1 SGHTA, CDR2 FQGNSA. This CDR3 contains 15 residues. J gave up 3 bases and V 5 bases, and 5 bases lay outside the gene matches. The CDR3 DNA reads as TGTGCCAGCAGCCCCGGGACTAGCAACTACAATGAGCAGTTCTTC. It translates to CASSPGTSNYNEQFF.

The chain joins TRBV6-5 to TRBJ2-7; unclear D gene. V dropped 0 bases and J dropped 0 bases, with 12 bases sitting between them. The CDR3 contains 16 residues. The germline V gene encodes CDR1 MNHEY and CDR2 SVGAGI. Here the CDR3 DNA reads TGTGCCAGCAGTTACTCCCCGAGGCAGCCCTCCTACGAGCAGTACTTC. It yields the protein CASSYSPRQPSYEQYF.

The sample holds a few counts of this clone. The chain combines TRBV5-1 with TRBJ2-2, with D tentatively TRBD2 (6 bases). The CDR3 sequence is 15 residues long. CDR1 is SGHRS, CDR2 YFSETQ, per germline. V lost 2 bases, J lost 3 bases, and 11 bases lay in between. The CDR3 DNA is TGCGCCAGCAGCTTAGGCGGGGCCGACACCGGGGAGCTGTTTTTT. Protein sequence: CASSLGGADTGELFF.

The chain has TRBV9 and TRBJ2-5; TRBD2 matches at 8 bases. The V segment lost 4 bases and the J segment 2 bases; nucleotides outside the gene matches: 10. CDR1 is SGDLS and CDR2 is YYNGEE in the germline V gene. The CDR3 consists of 16 residues. The CDR3 loop reads CASSPASGGGQETQYF. The CDR3 DNA follows: TGTGCCAGCAGCCCTGCCTCGGGGGGGGGACAAGAGACCCAGTACTTC.

V gene TRBV7-9 combines with J gene TRBJ1-1; the match to TRBD1 covers 9 bases. The CDR3 has 15 residues. Trimming removed 5 bases from V and 6 bases from J; junction bases left unmatched: 10. CDR1 is SEHNR and CDR2 is FQNEAQ in the germline V gene (reference sequence). CDR3 residues: CASSPGTGWRAEAFF. The CDR3 nucleotides read TGTGCCAGCAGCCCCGGGACAGGGTGGAGAGCTGAAGCTTTCTTT.

Here the CDR3 DNA reads TGTGCCATCAGCCCGGGACAGGGGTCCGAGCAGTACTTC. It translates to CAISPGQGSEQYF. The V call is TRBV10-3, the J call TRBJ2-7; TRBD1 matches 10 bases. V lost 6 bases, J lost 6 bases, and 5 bases stayed unmatched. This CDR3 comprises 13 residues. Germline lookup yields CDR1 ENHRY and CDR2 SYGVKD.

The chain is built from TRBV28 and TRBJ1-5, with TRBD1 matching over 11 bases. After removal of 6 bases from V and 9 bases from J, the junction contained 19 bases not matched to a gene. This CDR3 is built from 18 residues. Germline CDR1 MDHEN, CDR2 SYDVKM. CDR3 in amino acids: CASSDGQGALWGLVPQHF. The CDR3 nucleotides are TGTGCCAGCAGCGACGGACAGGGGGCTCTGTGGGGCTTGGTGCCCCAGCATTTT.

V is TRBV28 and J is TRBJ2-7; 7 bases map to TRBD1. The V gene's germline CDR1 is MDHEN and CDR2 SYDVKM. Trimming took 9 bases from V and 3 from J; bases not matched to a gene: 11. The CDR3 spans 14 residues. The CDR3 DNA reads TGTGCCAGTTATACCGGGACAGATCACTACGAGCAGTACTTC. It encodes CASYTGTDHYEQYF.

The rearrangement links TRBV29-1 to TRBJ1-1, with unresolved D. Trimming stripped 0 bases from V and 3 bases from J, with 11 bases between. The CDR3 is 14 residues long. Looked up from germline, CDR1 is SQVTM and CDR2 is ANQGSEA. CDR3 sequence (DNA): TGCAGCGTTGAAGATCCGGTTTTGTACACTGAAGCTTTCTTT. Translated: CSVEDPVLYTEAFF.

This chain joins TRBV11-2 and TRBJ2-7, with TRBD1 identical over 9 bases. Germline-derived CDR1 and CDR2 are SGHAT and FQNNGV. With V trimmed by 5 bases and J by 4 bases, 9 bases remained unmatched. The length of the CDR3 is 15 residues. CDR3 nucleotides: TGTGCCAGCAGCCGCTCCGGGACAGGGTCTTACGAGCAGTACTTC. Translation gives CASSRSGTGSYEQYF.

This clone was observed a few times. This chain joins TRBV5-6 and TRBJ1-2; D may be TRBD1 (5 bases). Looked up from germline, CDR1 is SGHDT and CDR2 is YYEEEE. The V and J ends lost 2 bases and 4 bases respectively, with 9 bases between them. This CDR3 contains 13 residues. The CDR3, as DNA: TGTGCCAGCAGCTTACAGGACCTCTATGGCTACACCTTC. Protein: CASSLQDLYGYTF.

This chain joins TRBV12-5 and TRBJ2-4; 7 bases are shared with TRBD2. The germline gives CDR1 LGHNT, CDR2 FRNRAP. V lost 2 bases, J lost 13 bases, and 8 bases stayed unmatched. The length of the CDR3 is 13 residues. CDR3 region: CASGLLRERIQYF. The CDR3 coding sequence is TGTGCTAGTGGTTTGTTGCGGGAGAGGATCCAGTACTTC.

This clone was counted at least ten times. The V and J genes are TRBV29-1 and TRBJ1-1; TRBD1 is a possible D gene (5 bases). Trimming left V 4 bases short and J 5 bases short, with 17 bases between. CDR3 size: 14 residues. CDR1 and CDR2 from the germline V gene are SQVTM and ANQGSEA. The CDR3 sequence: CSVARGGGETEAFF. CDR3 DNA: TGCAGCGTTGCCCGCGGGGGAGGGGAGACTGAAGCTTTCTTT.

This chain joins TRBV2 and TRBJ2-7; no clear D gene. The CDR3 spans 11 residues. V lost 4 bases, J lost 5 bases, and 6 bases lay in between. Germline lookup yields CDR1 SNHLY and CDR2 FYNNEI. The CDR3 nucleotides are TGTGCCAGCAGTGTTTCCGACGAGCAGTACTTC. It yields the protein CASSVSDEQYF.

V usage is TRBV7-2 and J usage is TRBJ1-3; D is perhaps TRBD1 (5 bases). The CDR3 contains 13 residues. V lost 5 bases to trimming and J lost 8 bases, with 13 bases between them. Germline CDR1 SGHTA, CDR2 FQGNSA. CDR3 in DNA: TGTGCCAGCAGCCCCGGTGCGGGGGACACCATATATTTT. It is translated as CASSPGAGDTIYF. The whole variable domain, filled in from reference TRBV7-2 and TRBJ1-3, reads GAGVSQSPSNKVTEKGKDVELRCDPISGHTALYWYRQSLGQGLEFLIYFQGNSAPDKSGLPSDRFSAERTGGSVSTLTIQRTQQEDSAVYLCASSPGAGDTIYFGEGSWLTVV.

The chain uses TRBV19 and TRBJ2-7; 8 bases align to TRBD2. CDR1 LNHDA and CDR2 SQIVND come from the germline V gene (reference sequence). V lost 5 bases, J lost 4 bases, and 10 bases stayed unmatched. The CDR3 is 15 amino acids. CDR3 sequence: CASSGLGTSQYEQYF. The CDR3 nucleotides are TGTGCCAGTAGTGGTCTCGGGACTAGTCAATACGAGCAGTACTTC.

The chain is built from TRBV6-6 and TRBJ2-7; 8 bases match TRBD2. The junction had 8 bases not matched to a gene; V was cut back by 6 bases and J by 7 bases. CDR1 MNHNY and CDR2 SVGAGI come from the germline V gene (reference sequence). The CDR3 has 13 residues. CDR3 amino acids: CASRVGGRTEQYF. The CDR3 DNA reads as TGTGCCAGCAGGGTTGGCGGGAGGACAGAGCAGTACTTC.

This rearrangement joins TRBV6-1 to TRBJ1-1, with a possible D match to TRBD1 (6 bases). The V gene's germline CDR1 is MNHNS and CDR2 SASEGT. This CDR3 has 14 residues. Trimming stripped 8 bases from V and 4 bases from J, with 17 bases between. This chain's CDR3 is CASLVDSWATEAFF. The CDR3, as DNA: TGTGCCAGCCTCGTGGACAGTTGGGCCACTGAAGCTTTCTTT.

The chain is built from TRBV29-1 and TRBJ2-3; D might be TRBD2 (7 bases). V gave up 0 bases and J gave up 4 bases, with 17 bases separating them. Germline V gene lookup returns CDR1 SQVTM and CDR2 ANQGSEA. CDR3 length: 16 residues. The CDR3 coding sequence is TGCAGCGTTGAAGATCTAACACGGGGGGCCGCAGATACGCAGTATTTT. This translates into CSVEDLTRGAADTQYF.

This CDR3 reads CASSLGPNNEQFF. The CDR3 region has the DNA TGTGCCAGCAGCTTAGGGCCCAACAATGAGCAGTTCTTC. This sequence joins TRBV7-3 and TRBJ2-1, with no clear D. Between the trimmed V and J ends, which lost 2 bases and 5 bases, there was a span of 7 bases. This CDR3 has 13 residues. Germline CDR1 is SGHTA and CDR2 is FQGTGA.

This clone was picked up one time. CDR3 coding DNA: TGCGCCAGCATACAAGACGGCCACTCGGGAGATACGCAGTATTTT. Translation: CASIQDGHSGDTQYF. The V call is TRBV5-1, the J call TRBJ2-3; D uncertain. Trimming pared 6 bases from V and 5 bases from J, leaving 19 bases between. From germline, CDR1 is SGHRS and CDR2 YFSETQ. This CDR3 is 15 amino acids long.

This rearrangement joins TRBV12-5 to TRBJ2-3, with 9 nucleotides matching TRBD1. The CDR3 runs 15 residues. V dropped 5 bases and J dropped 3; count of bases not matched to a gene: 6. Germline V CDR1 and CDR2: LGHNT, FRNRAP. The CDR3 spells CASGTGQGSTDTQYF. The CDR3 nucleotides read TGTGCTAGTGGTACCGGACAGGGGAGTACAGATACGCAGTATTTT.